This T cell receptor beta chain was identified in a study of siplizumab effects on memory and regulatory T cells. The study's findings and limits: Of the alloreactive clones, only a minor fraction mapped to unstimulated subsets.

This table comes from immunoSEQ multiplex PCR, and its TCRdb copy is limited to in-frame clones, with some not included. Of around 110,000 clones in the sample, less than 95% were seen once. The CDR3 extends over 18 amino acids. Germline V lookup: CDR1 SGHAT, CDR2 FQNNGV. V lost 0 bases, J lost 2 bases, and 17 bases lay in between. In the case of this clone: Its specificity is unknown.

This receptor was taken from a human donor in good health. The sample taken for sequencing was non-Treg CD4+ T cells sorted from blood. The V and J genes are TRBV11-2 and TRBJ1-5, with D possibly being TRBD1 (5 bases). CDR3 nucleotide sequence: TGTGCCAGCAGCTTAGATTTAGGCCGAGGGGCGGGCAATCAGCCCCAGCATTTT. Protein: CASSLDLGRGAGNQPQHF.